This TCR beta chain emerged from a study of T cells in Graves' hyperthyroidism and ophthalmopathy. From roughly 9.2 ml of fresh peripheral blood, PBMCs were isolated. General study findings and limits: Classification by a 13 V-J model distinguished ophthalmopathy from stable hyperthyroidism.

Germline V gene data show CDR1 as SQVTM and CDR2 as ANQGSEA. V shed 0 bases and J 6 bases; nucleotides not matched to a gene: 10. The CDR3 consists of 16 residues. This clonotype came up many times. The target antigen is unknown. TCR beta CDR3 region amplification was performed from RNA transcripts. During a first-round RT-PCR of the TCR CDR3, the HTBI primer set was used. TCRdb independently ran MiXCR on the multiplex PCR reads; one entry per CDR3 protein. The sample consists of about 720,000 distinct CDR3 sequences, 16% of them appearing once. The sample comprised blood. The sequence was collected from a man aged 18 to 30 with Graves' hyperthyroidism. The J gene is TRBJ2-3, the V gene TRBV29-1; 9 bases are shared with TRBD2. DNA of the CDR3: TGCAGCGTTGAAGAGGGGGCTAGCGGGAACCTGGATACGCAGTATTTT. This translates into CSVEEGASGNLDTQYF.